The 11 T cell receptor beta chains in this list originate from one sample, sequenced in a study of cytomegalovirus exposure and HLA in healthy donors. PCR was performed using 60 Vbeta and 13 Jbeta primers. The protocol was immunoSEQ multiplex PCR, while the TCRdb copy is restricted to in-frame clones and leaves out a portion. The sample has approximately 130,000 clones, around 83% seen once; the top ten hold roughly 1.2%. The sample consisted of PBMCs. The origin of the receptors is a girl aged 2-10 years in good health and CMV-seronegative.

The chain links TRBV5-1 to TRBJ1-2; D is uncertain. Germline V lookup: CDR1 SGHRS, CDR2 YFSETQ. The ends were cut back, 0 bases at V and 4 bases at J, with 16 bases in the middle. CDR3 length equals 16 residues. The CDR3: CASSLDALETPYGYTF. The CDR3 region has the DNA TGCGCCAGCAGCTTGGATGCCCTTGAGACTCCCTATGGCTACACCTTC.

The chain joins TRBV28 to TRBJ1-6; 9 bases are shared with TRBD1. J lost 14 bases, V lost 5 bases, and 19 bases had no gene match. Germline V CDR1 and CDR2: MDHEN, SYDVKM. This CDR3 is built from 17 residues. CDR3 loop: CASSPPPRTGARLTLHF. The CDR3 bases are TGTGCCAGCAGTCCACCTCCTCGGACAGGGGCCCGATTGACCCTCCACTTT.

This chain uses TRBV6-1 with TRBJ2-5; perhaps TRBD1 as D (6 bases). CDR3 length: 14 amino acids. Germline loops: CDR1 MNHNS, CDR2 SASEGT. Trimming cost V 3 bases and J 3 bases, with 11 bases left between them. The DNA of the CDR3 is TGTGCCAGCAGTGAGGCGGACAGAGAAGAGACCCAGTACTTC. Its protein product is CASSEADREETQYF.

The chain joins TRBV28 to TRBJ1-2; D remains unclear. With 3 bases removed from V and 3 bases from J, the gap between germline ends came to 14 bases. The CDR3 has 15 residues. Looked up from germline, CDR1 is MDHEN and CDR2 is SYDVKM. CDR3 sequence (DNA): TGTGCCAGCAGTTTGTCGCCGGGGAGGGACTATGGCTACACCTTC. Translating it yields CASSLSPGRDYGYTF.

In this sample, this clone turned up a few times. The chain employs TRBV27 and TRBJ2-7; maybe TRBD2 (7 bases). The CDR3 contains 18 residues. Germline CDR1 is MNHEY and CDR2 is SMNVEV (reference sequence). V lost 2 bases, J lost 3 bases, and 23 bases lay in between. The CDR3 spells CASSLLRDGGASHYEQYF. The CDR3 DNA reads as TGTGCCAGCAGTTTACTTCGGGATGGGGGGGCTAGCCACTACGAGCAGTACTTC.

This clone was seen a single time. In nucleotides, the CDR3 is TGTGCCAGCTCACCTACGGAACTAGCGGGGCCGGAGCAGTTCTTC. Translating gives CASSPTELAGPEQFF. This chain joins TRBV18 and TRBJ2-1, with 10 bases fitting TRBD2. CDR1 and CDR2 (germline): KGHSH, LQKENI. CDR3 length equals 15 residues. The V and J ends lost 3 bases and 10 bases, in that order; junction bases with no gene match: 9.

This sequence joins TRBV30 and TRBJ2-3, with D maybe TRBD2 (5 bases). V was cut by 2 bases and J by 3 bases, with 6 bases left in between. CDR1 GTSNPN and CDR2 SVGIG come from the germline V gene (reference sequence). CDR3 length: 12 amino acids. In DNA form, the CDR3 reads TGTGCCTGGAGTAGGAGGACAGATACGCAGTATTTT. Protein: CAWSRRTDTQYF.

V is TRBV27 and J is TRBJ1-5; no reliable D call. V dropped 1 base and J dropped 5 bases, with 6 bases sitting between them. Germline V gene lookup returns CDR1 MNHEY and CDR2 SMNVEV (reference sequence). The CDR3 sequence is 13 residues long. CDR3 bases: TGTGCCAGCAGTTTATGGAGCGATCAGCCCCAGCATTTT. Protein sequence: CASSLWSDQPQHF.

This sequence joins TRBV30 and TRBJ2-4; 7 bases map to TRBD1. The V gene end was trimmed by 0 bases and the J gene end by 6 bases; junction bases not matched to a gene: 14. The CDR3 has 17 residues. In germline, CDR1 is GTSNPN, CDR2 SVGIG (reference sequence). Written as DNA, the CDR3 is TGTGCCTGGAGTGTAAGCCTTAACAGGGGCCAGGGAAACATTCAGTACTTC. Translation: CAWSVSLNRGQGNIQYF.

The chain recombines TRBV5-1 with TRBJ2-3; perhaps TRBD1 as D (5 bases). Looked up from germline, CDR1 is SGHRS and CDR2 is YFSETQ. The V end was cut by 1 base, the J end by 0 bases, with 15 bases between. The CDR3 spans 17 residues. CDR3 coding DNA: TGCGCCAGCAGCTTGTTGGGGCTACAATCTAGCACAGATACGCAGTATTTT. Translation: CASSLLGLQSSTDTQYF.

V is TRBV30 and J is TRBJ2-7; TRBD2 matches 15 bases. The CDR3 sequence is 17 residues long. Germline CDR1 and CDR2: GTSNPN and SVGIG (reference sequence). V gave up 2 bases and J gave up 5 bases; unmatched junction bases: 10. The CDR3 sequence is CAWSYTGTSGRFNEQYF. CDR3 in DNA: TGTGCCTGGAGTTATACCGGGACTAGCGGGAGGTTCAACGAGCAGTACTTC.